These T cell receptor beta chains were read from a single sample in a study of CD8+ T cells in alopecia areata. The protocol was immunoSEQ multiplex PCR, while the TCRdb copy is restricted to in-frame clones and leaves out a portion. Of approximately 210,000 clones in the sample, roughly 60% were seen once. The sequencing here drew on CD4+ T cells sorted from blood, taken at week 24, from a patient treated with tofacitinib. These receptors were collected from a human donor with alopecia areata. Each CDR3 is given with its conserved first and last residue. Fields, in order: J gene, clone size, V gene, D gene, CDR3 protein, CDR3 DNA. A D gene is named only where the DNA matches it firmly. Clone size is given for some rows only: seen once, a few or many times, or a class if the clone is expanded.

TRBJ2-3,.,TRBV2,.,CASSDRPSTDTQYF,TGTGCCAGCAGTGACAGGCCTAGCACAGATACGCAGTATTTT
TRBJ2-1,.,TRBV2,.,CASSDPSSYNEQFF,TGTGCCAGCAGTGATCCCAGCTCCTACAATGAGCAGTTCTTC
TRBJ1-2,.,TRBV30,.,CAWSEGSFYGYTF,TGTGCCTGGAGTGAGGGAAGTTTCTATGGCTACACCTTC
TRBJ1-6,.,TRBV27,.,CASSLINSPLHF,TGTGCCAGCAGCCTCATTAATTCACCCCTCCACTTT
TRBJ2-1,.,TRBV7-2,TRBD2,CASSLGLAGGGEQFF,TGTGCCAGCAGCTTGGGTCTAGCGGGGGGTGGAGAGCAGTTCTTC
TRBJ2-7,.,TRBV19,.,CASRRGLMGEQYF,TGTGCCAGTAGACGGGGGTTGATGGGCGAGCAGTACTTC
TRBJ1-5,.,TRBV29-1,.,CSVFTGNSNQPQHF,TGCAGCGTTTTTACAGGGAATAGCAATCAGCCCCAGCATTTT
TRBJ2-7,.,TRBV29-1,TRBD1,CSVEDIDRVNEQYF,TGCAGCGTTGAAGACATTGACAGGGTCAACGAGCAGTACTTC
TRBJ1-2,few,TRBV5-6,.,CASSSPVKPGYTF,TGTGCCAGCAGCTCCCCAGTGAAGCCTGGCTACACCTTC
TRBJ2-5,.,TRBV29-1,TRBD1,CSVEARGTETQYF,TGCAGCGTTGAGGCCAGGGGGACGGAGACCCAGTACTTC
TRBJ2-6,few,TRBV5-4,.,CASSLGTGVSGANVLTF,TGTGCCAGCAGCTTAGGGACGGGAGTCTCTGGGGCCAACGTCCTGACTTTC
TRBJ1-6,.,TRBV30,.,CAWRQSSYNSPLHF,TGTGCCTGGAGACAGAGCTCCTATAATTCACCCCTCCACTTT
TRBJ1-5,.,TRBV30,.,CAWSNGKSSNQPQHF,TGTGCCTGGAGTAACGGGAAGTCTAGCAATCAGCCCCAGCATTTT
TRBJ1-6,.,TRBV30,.,CAWGTGISKNSPLHF,TGTGCCTGGGGGACTGGCATATCAAAGAATTCACCCCTCCACTTT